A single sample is the source of the 13 T cell receptor beta chains below, sequenced in a study of blood T cell repertoires in COVID-19. Some clones are missing from TCRdb's copy, which holds only in-frame ones; the method was immunoSEQ multiplex PCR. The sample has a few hundred thousand clones, about 86% seen once. Sequencing used peripheral blood. The receptors stem from a man aged 18 to 29 with active or convalescent COVID-19.

This clone has just one count. The rearrangement joins TRBV7-8 to TRBJ2-7; TRBD2 aligns across 7 bases. Trimming took 3 bases from V and 3 from J; bases not matched to a gene: 14. This CDR3 has 17 residues. CDR1 SGHVS and CDR2 FQNEAQ come from the germline V gene. Here the CDR3 reads CASSFWGSGLADYEQYF. The DNA of the CDR3 is TGTGCCAGCAGCTTCTGGGGTTCGGGTCTAGCGGACTACGAGCAGTACTTC.

This clone was observed once. The chain carries TRBV19 and TRBJ2-3, with 7 bases that match TRBD2. The CDR3 is 13 amino acids. Germline V CDR1 and CDR2: LNHDA, SQIVND (reference sequence). Trimming cost V 10 bases and J 3 bases; bases outside gene matches: 7. CDR3 coding DNA: TGTGCCACTAGGGTCGGGGGGACAGATACGCAGTATTTT. Translation gives CATRVGGTDTQYF.

The chain recombines TRBV5-5 with TRBJ1-5; D remains unclear. This CDR3 is built from 13 residues. V was clipped by 2 bases and J by 8 bases, with 11 bases between them. CDR1 and CDR2 from the germline V gene are SGHKS and YYEKEE (reference sequence). DNA of the CDR3: TGTGCCAGCAGCTTATCCTGGGCAGAGCCCCAGCATTTT. Protein sequence: CASSLSWAEPQHF.

This sequence joins TRBV12-3 or TRBV12-4 and TRBJ1-6; D is unclear. This CDR3 is 12 amino acids long. Trimming left V 2 bases short and J 8 bases short, with 4 bases between. The CDR3 coding sequence is TGTGCCAGCAGTTTAAACTATTCACCCCTCCACTTT. This gives the protein CASSLNYSPLHF.

This clone appeared once. The chain couples TRBV6-5 to TRBJ1-2; D ambiguous. Per the germline V gene, CDR1 is MNHEY and CDR2 is SVGAGI. The V end lost 0 bases, the J end lost 2 bases, and 7 bases lay between the germline ends. The CDR3 sequence is 14 residues long. The CDR3 protein is CASSYSNRNYGYTF. As DNA, the CDR3 is TGTGCCAGCAGTTACTCTAACAGAAACTATGGCTACACCTTC.

The rearrangement links TRBV28 to TRBJ1-5, with a weak D call TRBD1 (6 bases). Trimming left V 2 bases short and J 3 bases short, with 14 bases between. The CDR3 is 16 residues long. Germline lookup yields CDR1 MDHEN and CDR2 SYDVKM. In DNA, the CDR3 is TGTGCCAGCAGTTTAACAGGGAGAGGATACAATCAGCCCCAGCATTTT. Protein: CASSLTGRGYNQPQHF.

J is TRBJ2-3 and V is TRBV5-6; TRBD1 matches at 7 bases. Trimming removed 4 bases from V and 2 bases from J; junction bases left unmatched: 13. Germline CDR1 and CDR2: SGHDT and YYEEEE. CDR3 size: 17 residues. CDR3 DNA: TGTGCCAGCAGCCCTACAGACAGGGCGTCCCACACAGATACGCAGTATTTT. This translates into CASSPTDRASHTDTQYF.

The gene calls are TRBV5-4 and TRBJ2-2; D ambiguous. The CDR3 runs 13 residues. V lost 7 bases and J lost 0, with 7 bases in between. CDR1 and CDR2 (germline): SGHNT, YYREEE (reference sequence). CDR3 bases: TGTGCCAGCCGACTTTCGAACACCGGGGAGCTGTTTTTT. Residues: CASRLSNTGELFF.

The chain uses TRBV7-9 and TRBJ2-4, with a possible D match to TRBD1 (6 bases). In germline, CDR1 is SEHNR, CDR2 FQNEAQ (reference sequence). The V end was cut by 8 bases, the J end by 8 bases, with 16 bases between. The CDR3 is 13 residues long. The CDR3 spells CASGQAGADIQYF. DNA for the CDR3: TGTGCCAGCGGTCAGGCAGGGGCGGACATTCAGTACTTC.

This chain links TRBV2 with TRBJ1-5; tentatively, D is TRBD1 (6 bases). Germline V gives CDR1 SNHLY, CDR2 FYNNEI. The ends were cut back, 8 bases at V and 1 base at J, with 15 bases in the middle. The CDR3 consists of 15 residues. This chain's CDR3 is CASGEQGSSNQPQHF. Here the CDR3 DNA reads TGTGCCAGCGGAGAACAGGGTTCGAGCAATCAGCCCCAGCATTTT.

This sequence joins TRBV7-2 and TRBJ2-7; D possibly corresponds to TRBD2 (6 bases). Germline assignment: CDR1 SGHTA and CDR2 FQGNSA. The V gene lost 4 bases and the J gene lost 6 bases, with 19 bases spanning the gap. CDR3 size: 15 residues. The CDR3 reads CASSSGGAPGFEQYF. The CDR3 DNA sequence: TGTGCCAGCAGCTCTGGCGGGGCTCCGGGGTTCGAGCAGTACTTC.

The rearrangement joins TRBV11-3 to TRBJ2-7; 11 positions agree with TRBD1. This CDR3 is built from 16 residues. The ends lost 2 bases at V and 1 base at J; junction bases unmatched: 4. Germline loops: CDR1 SGHNT, CDR2 YENEEA. CDR3 bases: TGTGCCAGCAGCTTACCCGGACAGGGGGCGTCCTACGAGCAGTACTTC. Its translation: CASSLPGQGASYEQYF.

This clone was detected only a few times. This chain uses TRBV3-1 (or the pseudogene TRBV3-2) with TRBJ1-2; no definite D call. The CDR3 sequence is 14 residues long. The V gene lost 3 bases and the J gene lost 8 bases, with 16 bases spanning the gap. The germline CDR1 and CDR2 sequences are LGHDT and YNNKEL (reference sequence). CDR3 loop: CASSQNGVDEGYTF. The CDR3 nucleotides are TGTGCCAGCAGCCAGAATGGTGTCGATGAGGGCTACACCTTC.